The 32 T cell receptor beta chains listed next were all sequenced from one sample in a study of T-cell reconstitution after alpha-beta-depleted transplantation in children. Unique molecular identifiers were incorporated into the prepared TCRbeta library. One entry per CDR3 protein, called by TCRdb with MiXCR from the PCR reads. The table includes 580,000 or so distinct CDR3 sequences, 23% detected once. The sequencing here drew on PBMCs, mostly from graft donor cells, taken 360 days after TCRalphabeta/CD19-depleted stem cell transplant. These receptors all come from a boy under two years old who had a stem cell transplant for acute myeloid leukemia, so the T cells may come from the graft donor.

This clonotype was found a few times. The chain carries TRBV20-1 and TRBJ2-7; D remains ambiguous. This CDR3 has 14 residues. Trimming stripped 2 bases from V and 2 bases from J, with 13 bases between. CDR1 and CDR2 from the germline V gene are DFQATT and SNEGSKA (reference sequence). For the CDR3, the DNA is TGCAGTGCTAGAATGGCCGCCAACGCCTACGAGCAGTACTTC. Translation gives CSARMAANAYEQYF.

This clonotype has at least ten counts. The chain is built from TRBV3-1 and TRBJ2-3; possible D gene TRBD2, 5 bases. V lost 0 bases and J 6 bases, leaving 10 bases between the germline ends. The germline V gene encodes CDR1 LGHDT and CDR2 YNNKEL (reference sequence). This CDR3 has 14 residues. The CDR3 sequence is CASSQEGVWDTQYF. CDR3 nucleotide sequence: TGTGCCAGCAGCCAAGAGGGAGTTTGGGATACGCAGTATTTT.

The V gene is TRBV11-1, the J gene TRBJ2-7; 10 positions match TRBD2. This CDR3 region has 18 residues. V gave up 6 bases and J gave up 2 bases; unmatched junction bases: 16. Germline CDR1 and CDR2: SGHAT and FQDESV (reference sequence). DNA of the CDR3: TGTGCCAGCAGACCTACCACCGCCCTAGCGGGGGATACCTACGAGCAGTACTTC. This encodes CASRPTTALAGDTYEQYF.

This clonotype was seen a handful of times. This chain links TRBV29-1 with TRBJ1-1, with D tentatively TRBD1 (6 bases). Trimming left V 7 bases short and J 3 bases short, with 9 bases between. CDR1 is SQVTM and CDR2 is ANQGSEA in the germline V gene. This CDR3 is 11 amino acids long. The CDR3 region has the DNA TGCAGCGGAAACAGGGACACTGAAGCTTTCTTT. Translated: CSGNRDTEAFF. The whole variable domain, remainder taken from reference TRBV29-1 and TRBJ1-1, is SAVISQKPSRDICQRGTSLTIQCQVDSQVTMMFWYRQQPGQSLTLIATANQGSEATYESGFVIDKFPISRPNLTFSTLTVSNMSPEDSSIYLCSGNRDTEAFFGQGTRLTVV.

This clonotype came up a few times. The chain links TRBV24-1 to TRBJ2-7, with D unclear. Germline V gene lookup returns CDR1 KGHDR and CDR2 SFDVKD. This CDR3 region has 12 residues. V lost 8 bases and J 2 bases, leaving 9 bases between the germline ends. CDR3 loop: CATIDPAYEQYV. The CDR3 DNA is TGTGCCACCATCGACCCGGCCTACGAGCAGTACGTC.

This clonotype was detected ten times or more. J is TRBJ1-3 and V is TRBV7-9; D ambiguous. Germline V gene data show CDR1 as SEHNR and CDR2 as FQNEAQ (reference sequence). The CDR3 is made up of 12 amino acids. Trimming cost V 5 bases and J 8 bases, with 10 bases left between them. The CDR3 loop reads CASSQGSDTIYF. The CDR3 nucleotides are TGTGCCAGCAGCCAAGGATCCGACACCATATATTTT. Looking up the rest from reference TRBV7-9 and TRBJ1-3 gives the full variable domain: DTGVSQNPRHKITKRGQNVTFRCDPISEHNRLYWYRQTLGQGPEFLTYFQNEAQLEKSRLLSDRFSAERPKGSFSTLEIQRTEQGDSAMYLCASSQGSDTIYFGEGSWLTVV.

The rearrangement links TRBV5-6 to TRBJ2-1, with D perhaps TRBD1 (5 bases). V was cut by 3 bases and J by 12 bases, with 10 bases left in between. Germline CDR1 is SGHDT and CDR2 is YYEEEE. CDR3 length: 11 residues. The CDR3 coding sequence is TGTGCCAGCAGCTCCAGGGTTGGGCAGTTCTTC. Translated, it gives CASSSRVGQFF.

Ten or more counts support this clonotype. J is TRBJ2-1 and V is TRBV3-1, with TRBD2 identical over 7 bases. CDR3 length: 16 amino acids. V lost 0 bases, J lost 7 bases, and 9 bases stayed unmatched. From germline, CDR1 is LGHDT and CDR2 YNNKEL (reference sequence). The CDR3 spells CASSQDGRARRNEQFF. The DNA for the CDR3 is TGTGCCAGCAGCCAAGATGGGAGGGCTAGGAGAAATGAGCAGTTCTTC.

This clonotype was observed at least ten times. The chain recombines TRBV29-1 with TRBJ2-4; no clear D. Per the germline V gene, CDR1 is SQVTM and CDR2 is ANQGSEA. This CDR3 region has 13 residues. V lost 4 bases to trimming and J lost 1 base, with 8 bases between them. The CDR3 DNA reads TGCAGCGTTGCCCTGCGGGCCAAAAACATTCAGTACTTC. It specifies CSVALRAKNIQYF.

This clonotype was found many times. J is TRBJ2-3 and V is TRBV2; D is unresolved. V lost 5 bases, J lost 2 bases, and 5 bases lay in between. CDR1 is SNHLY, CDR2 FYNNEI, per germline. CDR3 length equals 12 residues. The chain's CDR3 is CASSRITDTQYF. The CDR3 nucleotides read TGTGCCAGCAGTCGGATCACAGATACGCAGTATTTT.

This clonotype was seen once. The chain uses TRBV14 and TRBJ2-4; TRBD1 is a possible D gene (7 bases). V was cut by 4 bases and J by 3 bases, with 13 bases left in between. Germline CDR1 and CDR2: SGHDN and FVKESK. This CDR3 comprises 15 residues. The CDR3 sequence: CASSRRGEDKNIQYF. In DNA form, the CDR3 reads TGTGCCAGCAGCCGCAGGGGGGAAGACAAAAACATTCAGTACTTC.

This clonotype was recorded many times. The CDR3 sequence is CASRLDRKTYNEQFF. As DNA, the CDR3 is TGTGCCAGCAGACTCGACAGGAAGACCTACAATGAGCAGTTCTTC. This chain connects TRBV13 to TRBJ2-1, with D possibly being TRBD1 (6 bases). V dropped 6 bases and J dropped 2 bases, with 14 bases sitting between them. Germline CDR1 and CDR2: PRHDT and FYEKMQ (reference sequence). There are 15 residues in the CDR3. Full variable domain (missing parts from reference TRBV13 and TRBJ2-1): AAGVIQSPRHLIKEKRETATLKCYPIPRHDTVYWYQQGPGQDPQFLISFYEKMQSDKGSIPDRFSAQQFSDYHSELNMSSLELGDSALYFCASRLDRKTYNEQFFGPGTRLTVL.

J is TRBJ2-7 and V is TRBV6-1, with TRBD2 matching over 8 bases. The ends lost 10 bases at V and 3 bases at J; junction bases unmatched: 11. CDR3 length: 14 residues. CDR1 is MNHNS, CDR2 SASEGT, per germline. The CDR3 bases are TGTGCCAACCGGGCGGGGGGACCCTACTACGAGCAGTACTTC. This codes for CANRAGGPYYEQYF.

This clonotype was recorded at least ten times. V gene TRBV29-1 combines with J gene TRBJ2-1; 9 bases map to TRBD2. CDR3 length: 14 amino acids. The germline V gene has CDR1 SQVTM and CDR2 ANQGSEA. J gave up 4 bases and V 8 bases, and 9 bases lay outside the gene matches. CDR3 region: CSSTQAGGYNEQFF. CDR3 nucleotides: TGCAGCTCCACACAAGCGGGGGGTTACAATGAGCAGTTCTTC.

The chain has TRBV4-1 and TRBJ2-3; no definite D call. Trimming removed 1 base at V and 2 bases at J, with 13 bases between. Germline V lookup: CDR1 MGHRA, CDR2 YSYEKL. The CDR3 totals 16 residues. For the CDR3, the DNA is TGCGCCAGCAGCCAAGTGTTTTCAGGACCCACAGATACGCAGTATTTT. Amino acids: CASSQVFSGPTDTQYF.

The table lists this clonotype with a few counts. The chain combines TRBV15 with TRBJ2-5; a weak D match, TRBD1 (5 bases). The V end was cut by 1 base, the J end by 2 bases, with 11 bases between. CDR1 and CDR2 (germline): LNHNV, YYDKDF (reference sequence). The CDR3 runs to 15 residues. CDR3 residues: CATSRGTPEQETQYF. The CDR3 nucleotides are TGTGCCACCAGCAGAGGGACACCGGAACAAGAGACCCAGTACTTC.

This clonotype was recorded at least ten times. CDR3 coding DNA: TGCGCCAGCAGCTCAAGTAGCCGGGAAATGGATACGCAGTATTTT. As protein: CASSSSSREMDTQYF. The chain uses TRBV5-1 and TRBJ2-3, with D maybe TRBD2 (5 bases). CDR1 is SGHRS, CDR2 YFSETQ, per germline. The length of the CDR3 is 15 residues. Trimming took 3 bases from V and 6 from J, leaving 17 bases between them.

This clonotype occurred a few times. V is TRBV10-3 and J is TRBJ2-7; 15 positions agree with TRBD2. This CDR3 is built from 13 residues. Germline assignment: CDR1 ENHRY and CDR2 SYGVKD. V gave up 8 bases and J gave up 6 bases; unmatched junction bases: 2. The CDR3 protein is CAIGGLAGGEQYF. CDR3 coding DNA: TGTGCCATCGGGGGACTAGCGGGGGGCGAGCAGTACTTC.

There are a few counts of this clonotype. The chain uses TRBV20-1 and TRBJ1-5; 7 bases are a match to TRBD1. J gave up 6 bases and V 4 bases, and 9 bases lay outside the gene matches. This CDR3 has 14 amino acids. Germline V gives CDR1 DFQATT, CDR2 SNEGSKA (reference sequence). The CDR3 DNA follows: TGCAGTGCTATTAACAGGGGAAGCGCTCAGCCCCAGCATTTT. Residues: CSAINRGSAQPQHF.

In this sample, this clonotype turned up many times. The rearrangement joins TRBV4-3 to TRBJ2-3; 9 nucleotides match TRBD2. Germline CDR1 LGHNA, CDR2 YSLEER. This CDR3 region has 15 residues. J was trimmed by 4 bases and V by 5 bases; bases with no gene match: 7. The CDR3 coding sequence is TGCGCCAGCAGCAGGGAGGCTAGCGGGGCAGATACGCAGTATTTT. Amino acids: CASSREASGADTQYF.

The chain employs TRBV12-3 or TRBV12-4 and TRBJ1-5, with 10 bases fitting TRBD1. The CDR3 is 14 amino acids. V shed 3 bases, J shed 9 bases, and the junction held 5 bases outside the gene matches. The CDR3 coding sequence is TGTGCCAGCAGTTTGGACAGGGGGGTACGGCCCCAGCATTTT. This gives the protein CASSLDRGVRPQHF.

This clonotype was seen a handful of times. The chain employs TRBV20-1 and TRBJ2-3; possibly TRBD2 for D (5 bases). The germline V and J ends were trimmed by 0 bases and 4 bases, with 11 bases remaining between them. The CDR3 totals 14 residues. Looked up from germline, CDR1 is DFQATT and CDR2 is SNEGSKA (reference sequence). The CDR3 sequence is CSARETWGADTQYF. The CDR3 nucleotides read TGCAGTGCTAGAGAGACCTGGGGAGCAGATACGCAGTATTTT.

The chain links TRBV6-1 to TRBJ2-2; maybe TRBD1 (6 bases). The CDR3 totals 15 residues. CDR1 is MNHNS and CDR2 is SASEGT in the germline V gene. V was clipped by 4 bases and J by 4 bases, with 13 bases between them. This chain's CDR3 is CASSATGSGTGELFF. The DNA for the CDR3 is TGTGCCAGCAGTGCCACAGGGTCGGGCACCGGGGAGCTGTTTTTT.

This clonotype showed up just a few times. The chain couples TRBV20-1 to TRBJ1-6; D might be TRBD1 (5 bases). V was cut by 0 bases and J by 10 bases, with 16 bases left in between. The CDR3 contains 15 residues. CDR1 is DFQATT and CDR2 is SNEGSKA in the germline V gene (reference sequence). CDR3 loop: CSARDQGQGYSPLHF. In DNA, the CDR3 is TGCAGTGCTAGAGATCAAGGGCAGGGTTACTCACCCCTCCACTTT.

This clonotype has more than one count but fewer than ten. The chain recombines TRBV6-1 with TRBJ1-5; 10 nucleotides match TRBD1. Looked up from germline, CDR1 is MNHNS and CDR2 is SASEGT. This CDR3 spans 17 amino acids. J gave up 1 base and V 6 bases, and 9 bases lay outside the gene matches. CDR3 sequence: CASSPRDRGGSNQPQHF. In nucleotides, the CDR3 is TGTGCCAGCAGCCCTCGGGACAGGGGAGGCAGCAATCAGCCCCAGCATTTT.

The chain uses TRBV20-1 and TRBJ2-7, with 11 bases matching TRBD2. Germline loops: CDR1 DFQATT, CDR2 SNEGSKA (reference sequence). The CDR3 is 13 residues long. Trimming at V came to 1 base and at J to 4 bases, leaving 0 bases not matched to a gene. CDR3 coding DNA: TGCAGTGCTAGAGTAGCGGGAGGGTACGAGCAGTACGTC. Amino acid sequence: CSARVAGGYEQYV.

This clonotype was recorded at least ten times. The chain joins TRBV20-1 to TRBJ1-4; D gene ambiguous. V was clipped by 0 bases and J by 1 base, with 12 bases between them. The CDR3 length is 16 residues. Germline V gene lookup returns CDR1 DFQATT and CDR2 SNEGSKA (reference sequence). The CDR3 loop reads CSARDILRGTNEKLFF. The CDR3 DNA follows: TGCAGTGCTAGAGATATCCTCCGGGGAACTAATGAAAAACTGTTTTTT.

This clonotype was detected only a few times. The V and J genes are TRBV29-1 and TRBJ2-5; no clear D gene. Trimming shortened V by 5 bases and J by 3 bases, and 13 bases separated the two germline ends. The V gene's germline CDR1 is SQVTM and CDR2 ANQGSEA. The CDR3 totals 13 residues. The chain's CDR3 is CSVMWTAKETQYF. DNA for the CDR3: TGCAGCGTTATGTGGACGGCCAAAGAGACCCAGTACTTC.

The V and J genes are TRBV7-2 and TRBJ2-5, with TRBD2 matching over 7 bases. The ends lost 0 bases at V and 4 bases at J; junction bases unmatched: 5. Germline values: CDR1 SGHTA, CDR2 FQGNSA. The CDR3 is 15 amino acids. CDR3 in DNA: TGTGCCAGCAGCTTAGCGGGGGGGATCGGAGAGACCCAGTACTTC. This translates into CASSLAGGIGETQYF.

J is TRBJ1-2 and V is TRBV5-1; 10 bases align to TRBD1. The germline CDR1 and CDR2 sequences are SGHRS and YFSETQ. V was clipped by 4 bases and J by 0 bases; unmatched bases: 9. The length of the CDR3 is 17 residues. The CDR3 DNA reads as TGCGCCAGCAGCCCCGAGACAGGGGGCACAGCTAACTATGGCTACACCTTC. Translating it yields CASSPETGGTANYGYTF.

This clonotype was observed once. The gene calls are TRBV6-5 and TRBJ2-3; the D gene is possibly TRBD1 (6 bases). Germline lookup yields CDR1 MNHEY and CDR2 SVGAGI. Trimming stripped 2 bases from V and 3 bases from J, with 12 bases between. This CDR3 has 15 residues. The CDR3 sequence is CASSYGARGTDTQYF. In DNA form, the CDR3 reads TGTGCCAGCAGTTACGGTGCCAGGGGAACAGATACGCAGTATTTT.

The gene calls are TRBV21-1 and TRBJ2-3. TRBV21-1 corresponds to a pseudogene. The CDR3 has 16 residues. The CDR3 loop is CASTSVSLKVGDTQYF. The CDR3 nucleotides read TGTGCCAGCACCAGCGTAAGTCTGAAGGTTGGGGATACGCAGTATTTT.